The rows below give T cell receptor beta chains drawn from one sample of a study of Graves' ophthalmopathy and Graves' hyperthyroidism. TCRdb itself ran the multiplex PCR reads through MiXCR, one entry per CDR3 protein. Of 900,000 to 1,200,000 distinct CDR3 sequences in the sample, less than 45% are singletons; the top ten hold over 8.5%. Sequencing was carried out using peripheral blood or thyroid tissue (not recorded which). Receptors were obtained from an adult man with Graves' hyperthyroidism. The CDR3 runs from the conserved cysteine through the conserved F or W. The D gene is left open where the match is weak. Expanded clones are given a class, and other clones once, few, many or no size at all.

many | TRBJ1-3 | - | TRBV12-3/TRBV12-4 | 14 | TGTGCCAGCAGCTGGGACACTTCTGGAAACACCATATATTTT | CASSWDTSGNTIYF
- | TRBJ2-2 | - | TRBV12-3/TRBV12-4 | 15 | TGTGCCAGCAGTTTTGGTCGGCAAGGGATGGGGGAGCTGTTTTTT | CASSFGRQGMGELFF
- | TRBJ2-7 | - | TRBV5-1 | 13 | TGTGCCAGCAAACCGGGATACACCTACGAGCAGTACTTC | CASKPGYTYEQYF
- | TRBJ1-1 | TRBD1 | TRBV7-9 | 15 | TGTGCCAGCAGCACCTTAGGGGGCTCGAACACTGAAGCTTTCTTT | CASSTLGGSNTEAFF
many | TRBJ1-5 | TRBD1 | TRBV2 | 15 | TGTGCCAGCAGGGAGGACAGGGGGGTCAATCAGCCCCAGCATTTT | CASREDRGVNQPQHF
- | TRBJ2-7 | - | TRBV28 | 14 | TGTGCCAGCAGGGATACGGGGCAATCCTACGAGCAGTACTTC | CASRDTGQSYEQYF
many | TRBJ1-5 | TRBD1 | TRBV20-1 | 15 | TGCAGTGCTAGCCCTGACTCAGGGGGGAATCAGCCCCAGCATTTT | CSASPDSGGNQPQHF
many | TRBJ1-2 | - | TRBV5-1 | 14 | TGCGCCAGCAACAAAGACGTAGCGTCCGGTGGCTACACCTTC | CASNKDVASGGYTF
many | TRBJ1-4 | - | TRBV20-1 | 12 | TGCAGTGCAACTGACAGGAATGAAAAACTGTTTTTT | CSATDRNEKLFF
many | TRBJ1-1 | - | TRBV20-1 | 15 | TGCAGTGCTAGAGATAAGGGCCCAGGGTACACTGAAGCTTTCTTT | CSARDKGPGYTEAFF
- | TRBJ1-2 | - | TRBV29-1 | 10 | TGCAGCGTTGACAGGGGAGGCTACACCTTC | CSVDRGGYTF
- | TRBJ2-7 | - | TRBV29-1 | 14 | TGCAGCGTTGAACCCGTCCCGGAGTCCTACGAGCAGTACTTC | CSVEPVPESYEQYF
- | TRBJ2-6 | - | TRBV7-2 | 13 | TGCGCCAGCAGCACCCGGGGGGCCAACGTCCTGACTTTC | CASSTRGANVLTF
- | TRBJ2-2 | - | TRBV27 | 16 | TGTGCCAGCAGTTTTGGACGCAACGGGAACACCGGGGAGCTGTTTTTT | CASSFGRNGNTGELFF
- | TRBJ2-5 | - | TRBV27 | 14 | TGTGCCAGCAGTTCGCGCACGGTTGCCGAGACCCAGTACTTC | CASSSRTVAETQYF
- | TRBJ2-7 | - | TRBV5-1 | 16 | TGCGCCAGCAGCTTTTCCCCGGCGCGAGGAGCCCACGAGCAGTACTTC | CASSFSPARGAHEQYF
- | TRBJ2-5 | - | TRBV24-1 | 9 | TGTGCCGTGAAAGAGACCCAGTACTTC | CAVKETQYF
many | TRBJ1-5 | - | TRBV6-2/TRBV6-3 | 15 | TGTGCCAGCAGGGACTTCGGGAGTAGCAATCAGCCCCAGCATTTT | CASRDFGSSNQPQHF
few | TRBJ2-7 | - | TRBV20-1 | 12 | TGCAGTGCTAGTGACAGCGTCGATGTTAAGTACTTC | CSASDSVDVKYF
- | TRBJ2-5 | - | TRBV11-2 | 16 | TGTGCCAGCAGCTTGAATTTAGCGGCCCCCGTGGAGACCCAGTACTTC | CASSLNLAAPVETQYF
- | TRBJ1-3 | - | TRBV18 | 15 | TGTGCCAGCTCACCACAGGACTGGGCTGGAAACACCATATATTTT | CASSPQDWAGNTIYF
few | TRBJ2-7 | TRBD2 | TRBV2 | 14 | TGTGCCAGCAGATTGGCGGGAGGGCCTTGGGAGCAGTACTTC | CASRLAGGPWEQYF
- | TRBJ1-4 | TRBD1 | TRBV29-1 | 15 | TGCAGCGTCCGGGGACAGGGTTCCACTAATGAAAAACTGTTTTTT | CSVRGQGSTNEKLFF
- | TRBJ1-5 | TRBD1 | TRBV10-3 | 16 | TGTGCCATCAGTGATAGGACAGGGGCGAGCAATCAGCCCCAGCATTTT | CAISDRTGASNQPQHF
many | TRBJ1-1 | - | TRBV7-9 | 14 | TGTGCCAGCAGCTTATTGGGCTCGAACACTGAAGCTTTCTTT | CASSLLGSNTEAFF
- | TRBJ2-5 | - | TRBV12-3/TRBV12-4 | 15 | TGTGCCAGCAGTTTCCCAGGGGTTGGGCAAGAGACCCAGTACTTC | CASSFPGVGQETQYF
- | TRBJ1-5 | - | TRBV4-3 | 15 | TGCGCCAGCAGCCAAGTCCAGAATAGCAATCAGCCCCAGCATTTT | CASSQVQNSNQPQHF
- | TRBJ1-1 | - | TRBV6-2/TRBV6-3 | 14 | TGTGCCAGCAGTTACAACAGGTTAACGACTGAAGCTTTCTTT | CASSYNRLTTEAFF
- | TRBJ2-5 | - | TRBV5-1 | 15 | TGCGCCAGCAGCTTGAACGGGGGCGGGGAAGAGACCCAGTACTTC | CASSLNGGGEETQYF
many | TRBJ2-7 | TRBD1 | TRBV10-3 | 17 | TGTGCCATCAGTGAGTACACCGGGACAGGAAAAGTCTACGAGCAGTACTTC | CAISEYTGTGKVYEQYF
many | TRBJ2-2 | - | TRBV5-1 | 15 | TGCGCCAGCAGCTTGGAAGGGGTGCGGACCGGGGAGCTGTTTTTT | CASSLEGVRTGELFF
few | TRBJ1-3 | - | TRBV6-6 | 15 | TGTGCCAGCATTACCTCGGGGGGCCCTGGAAACACCATATATTTT | CASITSGGPGNTIYF
- | TRBJ2-7 | - | TRBV10-2 | 13 | TGCGCCAGCAGACCCGGGCCGGGTTACGAGCAGTACTTC | CASRPGPGYEQYF
- | TRBJ2-6 | - | TRBV6-5 | 16 | TGTGCCAGCAGTTACGCGGCGCTCTCTGGGGCCAACGTCCTGACTTTC | CASSYAALSGANVLTF
- | TRBJ2-7 | - | TRBV5-1 | 15 | TGCGCCAGCAGCAAAGAATTGCGACAGGCCTACGAGCAGTACTTC | CASSKELRQAYEQYF
- | TRBJ2-2 | TRBD2 | TRBV6-4 | 17 | TGTGCCAGCAGACTGACTAGCGGGGGGGCGAACACCGGGGAGCTGTTTTTT | CASRLTSGGANTGELFF
- | TRBJ2-4 | - | TRBV15 | 13 | TGTGCCACCAGCTCCAGGGGGGAGGACATTCAGTACTTC | CATSSRGEDIQYF
many | TRBJ1-1 | - | TRBV11-2 | 14 | TGTGCCAGCAGCACAGTAGTCGGGGTGTCTGAAGCTTTCTTT | CASSTVVGVSEAFF
- | TRBJ1-6 | - | TRBV2 | 15 | TGTGCCAGCAGTGAAGACAGGGAGATGAGTTCACCCCTCCACTTT | CASSEDREMSSPLHF
few | TRBJ1-1 | - | TRBV7-9 | 14 | TGTGCCAGCAATCCAAACCAGGGGAACACTGAAGCTTTCTTT | CASNPNQGNTEAFF
- | TRBJ2-7 | - | TRBV7-2 | 18 | TGTGCCAGCAGTTACACCCTTCCGGGGGGCGCGGGGACCTACGAGCAGTACTTC | CASSYTLPGGAGTYEQYF
- | TRBJ2-5 | TRBD1 | TRBV29-1 | 15 | TGCAGCGTTGAGAGGACAGGGGATGGCGGGGAGACCCAGTACTTC | CSVERTGDGGETQYF
- | TRBJ2-7 | - | TRBV19 | 13 | TGTGCCAGTAGTGTACAGGCTTTCACCGAGCAGTACTTC | CASSVQAFTEQYF
- | TRBJ2-5 | TRBD1 | TRBV4-1 | 15 | TGCGCCAGCAGCCGACCGGGACAGGGGAAAGAGACCCAGTACTTC | CASSRPGQGKETQYF
- | TRBJ2-2 | - | TRBV4-1 | 14 | TGCGCCAGCAGCCAAGTAGCCGGGAACGGGGAGCTGTTTTTT | CASSQVAGNGELFF
- | TRBJ2-7 | - | TRBV7-8 | 14 | TGTGCCAGCAGCTTTAACCCGACCCCCAGAGAGCAGTACTTC | CASSFNPTPREQYF
- | TRBJ1-5 | TRBD1 | TRBV5-5 | 15 | TGTGCCAGCAGCAGACAGGGCGATAGCAATCAGCCCCAGCATTTT | CASSRQGDSNQPQHF
few | TRBJ2-2 | TRBD1 | TRBV9 | 17 | TGTGCCAGCACCCAGAGGGGACAGGGGGCAAGCACCGGGGAGCTGTTTTTT | CASTQRGQGASTGELFF
many | TRBJ2-5 | TRBD1 | TRBV29-1 | 13 | TGCAGCGTTGCCGAAAGGGGGCTGGAGACCCAGTACTTC | CSVAERGLETQYF
- | TRBJ2-7 | - | TRBV30 | 14 | TGTGCCTGGAGGGGGGCCGGGAGCTCCTACGAGCAGTACTTC | CAWRGAGSSYEQYF
- | TRBJ1-4 | - | TRBV4-3 | 16 | TGCGCCAGCAGCCAAGATATAATACCCCGACAGGAAAAACTGTTTTTT | CASSQDIIPRQEKLFF
- | TRBJ2-7 | TRBD1 | TRBV7-8 | 14 | TGTGCCAGCAGCTCTCCGAGAGGGGGCCACGAGCAGTACTTC | CASSSPRGGHEQYF
- | TRBJ2-1 | - | TRBV29-1 | 14 | TGCAGCGTTGTCGTGCGGGGACCTTACAATGAGCAGTTCTTC | CSVVVRGPYNEQFF
few | TRBJ2-5 | - | TRBV2 | 15 | TGTGCCAGCAGTCTTGTCTTATGGGACCAAGAGACCCAGTACTTC | CASSLVLWDQETQYF
- | TRBJ2-7 | - | TRBV7-8 | 14 | TGTGCCAGCAGCTTAATAGGGGCAGTCTACGAGCAGTACTTC | CASSLIGAVYEQYF
- | TRBJ1-5 | - | TRBV10-3 | 13 | TGTGCTCCCTCGGCGGGGGGCAATCAGCCCCAGCATTTT | CAPSAGGNQPQHF